The rows below give T cell receptor beta chains drawn from one sample of a study of neurological immune-mediated disorders. TCRdb itself ran the 5' RACE reads through MiXCR, one entry per CDR3 protein. The sample has under 40,000 distinct CDR3 sequences; approximately 4.4% are singletons. Sequencing input: PBMCs. These receptors came from a man younger than 30 in good health. Both conserved end residues are part of each CDR3. D genes are given only for firm matches. The size field reads once, few, many or a size class.

clone_size: many; j_call: TRBJ2-3; d_call: TRBD2; v_call: TRBV12-3/TRBV12-4; cdr3_length: 15; cdr3_aa: CASTTGTSGADTQYF; cdr3_nt: TGTGCCAGCACCACCGGGACTAGCGGGGCCGATACGCAGTATTTT
clone_size: many; j_call: TRBJ2-2; d_call: -; v_call: TRBV6-5; cdr3_length: 15; cdr3_aa: CASSTRTVNTGELFF; cdr3_nt: TGTGCCAGCAGTACACGGACAGTCAACACCGGGGAGCTGTTTTTT
clone_size: many; j_call: TRBJ2-5; d_call: -; v_call: TRBV7-2; cdr3_length: 14; cdr3_aa: CASSFYGGQETQYF; cdr3_nt: TGTGCCAGCAGCTTTTACGGGGGCCAAGAGACCCAGTACTTC
clone_size: many; j_call: TRBJ1-1; d_call: -; v_call: TRBV20-1; cdr3_length: 15; cdr3_aa: CSARDPDRENTEAFF; cdr3_nt: TGCAGTGCTAGAGATCCGGACAGAGAGAACACTGAAGCTTTCTTT
clone_size: many; j_call: TRBJ1-1; d_call: -; v_call: TRBV6-5; cdr3_length: 16; cdr3_aa: CASSRTEGRGVTEAFF; cdr3_nt: TGTGCCAGCAGTAGGACGGAAGGCAGGGGTGTCACTGAAGCTTTCTTT
clone_size: many; j_call: TRBJ1-2; d_call: -; v_call: TRBV4-3; cdr3_length: 15; cdr3_aa: CASSQDLPHNYGYTF; cdr3_nt: TGCGCCAGCAGCCAAGATCTTCCACATAACTATGGCTACACCTTC
clone_size: many; j_call: TRBJ2-7; d_call: -; v_call: TRBV7-2; cdr3_length: 13; cdr3_aa: CASSLGQFYEQYF; cdr3_nt: TGTGCCAGCAGCTTAGGACAGTTCTACGAGCAGTACTTC
clone_size: many; j_call: TRBJ2-2; d_call: -; v_call: TRBV12-3/TRBV12-4; cdr3_length: 12; cdr3_aa: CASSPAPGELFF; cdr3_nt: TGTGCCAGCAGCCCTGCGCCCGGGGAGCTGTTTTTT
clone_size: many; j_call: TRBJ1-2; d_call: TRBD1; v_call: TRBV29-1; cdr3_length: 13; cdr3_aa: CSVVGQGYGGYTF; cdr3_nt: TGCAGCGTTGTAGGACAGGGATATGGTGGCTACACCTTC
clone_size: many; j_call: TRBJ2-3; d_call: TRBD2; v_call: TRBV5-1; cdr3_length: 15; cdr3_aa: CASSSWTSGTDTQYF; cdr3_nt: TGCGCCAGCAGCTCCTGGACTAGCGGAACAGATACGCAGTATTTT